These 14 T cell receptor beta chains came from one sample sequenced in a study of shared clonotypes between healthy human individuals. The table came from immunoSEQ multiplex PCR; TCRdb's copy has only in-frame clones and leaves some out. Among about 820,000 clones listed, roughly 92% were seen once. Naive-designated CD8 cells lacked CD45RO, were positively enriched for CCR7, and omitted terminally differentiated effector memory CD45RA+ cells. The sample consisted of naive CD8+ T cells sorted from blood. These receptors were obtained from a man aged 25 to 45 in good health.

V usage is TRBV5-1 and J usage is TRBJ2-7, with TRBD2 identical over 13 bases. The junction had 2 bases not matched to a gene; V was cut back by 2 bases and J by 6 bases. Germline-derived CDR1 and CDR2 are SGHRS and YFSETQ. The CDR3 has 14 residues. CDR3 coding DNA: TGCGCCAGCAGCTTAGGACTAGCGGGAGCCGAGCAGTACTTC. This gives the protein CASSLGLAGAEQYF.

On this clone: Other DNA sequences in the sample encode the same CDR3. The V call is TRBV27, the J call TRBJ2-1; 11 bases align to TRBD2. Germline values: CDR1 MNHEY, CDR2 SMNVEV (reference sequence). The CDR3 spans 15 residues. Trimming at V came to 6 bases and at J to 4 bases, leaving 5 bases not matched to a gene. CDR3 region: CASSPLAGEYNEQFF. The CDR3 DNA reads as TGTGCCAGCAGCCCACTAGCGGGAGAATACAATGAGCAGTTCTTC.

V usage is TRBV27 and J usage is TRBJ2-7, with D unresolved. This CDR3 has 11 amino acids. V shed 10 bases and J shed 0 bases, with 7 bases lying between them. Germline assignment: CDR1 MNHEY and CDR2 SMNVEV (reference sequence). Here the CDR3 reads CATRNSYEQYF. CDR3 sequence (DNA): TGTGCCACCAGAAACTCCTACGAGCAGTACTTC.

Comments on this clone: Other DNA variants within this sample encode the same CDR3. Here the CDR3 reads CSVETDRPYEQYF. CDR3 nucleotide sequence: TGCAGCGTTGAGACGGACAGACCCTACGAGCAGTACTTC. The rearrangement uses TRBV29-1 and TRBJ2-7; maybe TRBD1 (6 bases). Germline V lookup: CDR1 SQVTM, CDR2 ANQGSEA. The CDR3 sequence is 13 residues long. With 3 bases removed from V and 2 bases from J, the gap between germline ends came to 11 bases.

This CDR3 reads CASGVSEQYF. DNA of the CDR3: TGTGCCAGCGGGGTCTCCGAGCAGTACTTC. The V and J genes are TRBV27 and TRBJ2-7; no reliable D call. V was trimmed by 8 bases and J by 6 bases, leaving 8 bases between them. This CDR3 is built from 10 residues. The germline V gene has CDR1 MNHEY and CDR2 SMNVEV (reference sequence).

This rearrangement joins TRBV21-1 to TRBJ1-1; TRBD1 was called by the table and not checked on the DNA. TRBV21-1 is a documented pseudogene. The CDR3 is 17 residues long. Here the CDR3 reads CASSKVGGTGKNTEAFF. Here the CDR3 DNA reads TGTGCCAGCAGCAAAGTGGGCGGGACAGGTAAGAACACTGAAGCTTTCTTT.

DNA for the CDR3: TGTGCCAGCGACTCAGGGGAAGCTTTCTTT. It is translated as CASDSGEAFF. The chain employs TRBV11-2 and TRBJ1-1; TRBD1 might be the D (5 bases). The V end was cut by 8 bases, the J end by 8 bases, with 9 bases between. CDR3 length: 10 residues. CDR1 and CDR2 from the germline V gene are SGHAT and FQNNGV.

In its sample, this clone was seen once. The chain couples TRBV28 to TRBJ2-1; TRBD2 matches 10 bases. J was trimmed by 9 bases and V by 4 bases; bases with no gene match: 6. The CDR3 length is 14 residues. Per germline, CDR1 MDHEN and CDR2 SYDVKM. As DNA, the CDR3 is TGTGCCAGCAGTTCAAGCGGGAGGGGGGGTGAGCAGTTCTTC. Amino acids: CASSSSGRGGEQFF.

This clone was detected only a few times. The chain combines TRBV27 with TRBJ1-5, with D hard to call. The CDR3 spans 15 residues. Deletions cut 6 bases from V and 0 bases from J, with 12 bases between. Germline V gene sequence: CDR1 MNHEY, CDR2 SMNVEV (reference sequence). The CDR3, as DNA: TGTGCCAGCAGCCTCCGACCCTATAGCAATCAGCCCCAGCATTTT. Encoded protein: CASSLRPYSNQPQHF.

The chain uses TRBV15 and TRBJ2-1; 7 bases are shared with TRBD1. Germline V gene sequence: CDR1 LNHNV, CDR2 YYDKDF (reference sequence). The CDR3 runs 15 residues. After removal of 3 bases from V and 4 bases from J, the junction contained 6 bases not matched to a gene. The CDR3: CATSSTGTVYNEQFF. The DNA for the CDR3 is TGTGCCACCAGCAGCACCGGGACAGTTTACAATGAGCAGTTCTTC.

The V call is TRBV30, the J call TRBJ1-5, with 7 bases aligning to TRBD1. V was clipped by 3 bases and J by 6 bases; unmatched bases: 14. CDR1 GTSNPN and CDR2 SVGIG come from the germline V gene (reference sequence). The CDR3 sequence is 16 residues long. CDR3 region: CAWSDPQGGLSQPQHF. The CDR3 DNA reads as TGTGCCTGGAGCGATCCTCAGGGGGGCCTGAGTCAGCCCCAGCATTTT.

The chain has TRBV27 and TRBJ1-1, with a possible D match to TRBD1 (5 bases). Germline CDR1 reads MNHEY; CDR2 reads SMNVEV (reference sequence). V lost 5 bases and J 2 bases, leaving 18 bases between the germline ends. The CDR3 runs 16 residues. In DNA, the CDR3 is TGTGCCAGCAGTCCCACCCCCCCCCGGACAAACACTGAAGCTTTCTTT. Encoded protein: CASSPTPPRTNTEAFF.

The rearrangement uses TRBV28 and TRBJ2-7, with 8 bases fitting TRBD1. This CDR3 contains 14 residues. Germline CDR1 is MDHEN and CDR2 is SYDVKM. J was trimmed by 6 bases and V by 2 bases; bases with no gene match: 6. The CDR3 spells CASSLTSTGGEQYF. CDR3 coding DNA: TGTGCCAGCAGTTTAACGTCAACAGGGGGCGAGCAGTACTTC.

The gene calls are TRBV2 and TRBJ2-7; D gene unclear. The germline CDR1 and CDR2 sequences are SNHLY and FYNNEI. Trimming cost V 3 bases and J 4 bases, with 7 bases left between them. This CDR3 comprises 12 residues. The DNA for the CDR3 is TGTGCCAGCAGTGAGCGACATTACGAGCAGTACTTC. It translates to CASSERHYEQYF.